This T cell receptor (beta chain) was profiled in a study of blood T cell repertoires in COVID-19. Study background: Nucleic acid was either cDNA or gDNA, and it came from T cells, B-cell-depleted T cells, or PBMCs.

CDR1 is MNHEY and CDR2 is SMNVEV in the germline V gene (reference sequence). V was shortened by 5 bases and J by 8 bases, with 13 bases between the two germline ends. The CDR3 has 13 amino acids. Per the authors' pipeline: Researchers report that nucleated cell counts were estimated from reference gene primer amplification. This table comes from immunoSEQ multiplex PCR, and its TCRdb copy is limited to in-frame clones, with some not included. Clone size and V and J calls were adopted from that table, with D and trimming inferred from the DNA. The table includes about 440,000 clones, around nine tenths detected once. Adults between about 18 and 95 years of age took part from some 25 US areas. Membership in each cohort depended on participant-reported clinical history.

Sequenced sample: PBMCs or T cells enriched from blood (not recorded which). The rearrangement joins TRBV27 to TRBJ2-1, with a tentative D call TRBD2 (6 bases). The receptor was isolated from a woman under 30 with acute COVID-19. CDR3 loop: CASSPTSLDEQFF. The CDR3, as DNA: TGTGCCAGCAGTCCGACTAGTTTGGATGAGCAGTTCTTC.